Listed below are T cell receptor beta chains from one sample, sequenced in a study of blood T cell repertoires in COVID-19. Produced via immunoSEQ multiplex PCR; TCRdb's table is partial and in-frame only. The sample consists of 300,000 to 350,000 clones, 85% to 90% of them appearing once. Input material: PBMCs or T cells enriched from blood (not recorded which). These TCRs come from a woman under 40 who had been exposed to COVID-19. Both conserved end residues are part of each CDR3. The order of the fields is clone size, D gene, V gene, J gene, CDR3 protein, CDR3 DNA. A D gene is named only where the DNA matches it firmly. A clone size is listed for some rows: how often the clone was seen (once, few, many), or a class if it is expanded.

abundance: once
d_gene: -
v_gene: TRBV9
j_gene: TRBJ1-3
CDR3aa: CASSGGQNSGNTIYF
CDR3nt: TGTGCCAGCAGCGGAGGACAGAACTCTGGAAACACCATATATTTT

abundance: -
d_gene: -
v_gene: TRBV5-1
j_gene: TRBJ1-1
CDR3aa: CASSLAFGGDTEAFF
CDR3nt: TGCGCCAGCAGCTTGGCCTTCGGAGGGGACACTGAAGCTTTCTTT

abundance: -
d_gene: -
v_gene: TRBV2
j_gene: TRBJ1-4
CDR3aa: CASSDTEAAGGEKLFF
CDR3nt: TGTGCCAGCAGCGACACGGAGGCCGCGGGCGGGGAAAAACTGTTTTTT

abundance: -
d_gene: TRBD1
v_gene: TRBV5-1
j_gene: TRBJ1-6
CDR3aa: CASSLPTGEIINSPLHF
CDR3nt: TGCGCCAGCAGCTTACCGACAGGGGAGATAATTAATTCACCCCTCCACTTT

abundance: -
d_gene: -
v_gene: TRBV6-5
j_gene: TRBJ1-2
CDR3aa: CASTPWGSGGYGYTF
CDR3nt: TGTGCCAGCACCCCGTGGGGTTCCGGGGGCTATGGCTACACCTTC

abundance: -
d_gene: -
v_gene: TRBV27
j_gene: TRBJ2-6
CDR3aa: CASSLGAGGGANVLTF
CDR3nt: TGTGCCAGCAGTTTAGGGGCAGGTGGTGGGGCCAACGTCCTGACTTTC

abundance: -
d_gene: TRBD1
v_gene: TRBV5-1
j_gene: TRBJ1-1
CDR3aa: CASSVTGTGVNTEAFF
CDR3nt: TGCGCCAGCAGCGTAACCGGGACAGGGGTGAACACTGAAGCTTTCTTT

abundance: -
d_gene: -
v_gene: TRBV25-1
j_gene: TRBJ1-5
CDR3aa: CASSGIGSTQPQHF
CDR3nt: TGTGCCAGCAGTGGGATCGGGTCGACGCAGCCCCAGCATTTT

abundance: -
d_gene: TRBD2
v_gene: TRBV7-3
j_gene: TRBJ2-5
CDR3aa: CASSRTGGMETQYF
CDR3nt: TGTGCCAGCAGCCGGACGGGGGGGATGGAGACCCAGTACTTC

abundance: -
d_gene: TRBD2
v_gene: TRBV27
j_gene: TRBJ2-7
CDR3aa: CASSPGTSGRQQYF
CDR3nt: TGTGCCAGCAGTCCCGGGACTAGCGGGAGGCAGCAGTACTTC

abundance: -
d_gene: TRBD1
v_gene: TRBV7-2
j_gene: TRBJ1-5
CDR3aa: CASSLRTGGQPQHF
CDR3nt: TGTGCCAGCAGCCTGCGGACAGGCGGTCAGCCCCAGCATTTT

abundance: -
d_gene: -
v_gene: TRBV6-5
j_gene: TRBJ2-1
CDR3aa: CASSHFSADEQFF
CDR3nt: TGTGCCAGCAGTCACTTTAGCGCGGATGAGCAGTTCTTC

abundance: -
d_gene: TRBD2
v_gene: TRBV28
j_gene: TRBJ2-1
CDR3aa: CASSPGGGNEQFF
CDR3nt: TGTGCCAGCAGTCCCGGCGGGGGCAATGAGCAGTTCTTC

abundance: -
d_gene: -
v_gene: TRBV29-1
j_gene: TRBJ1-1
CDR3aa: CSVEDLRGGWHTEAFF
CDR3nt: TGCAGCGTTGAAGATCTTCGGGGGGGCTGGCACACTGAAGCTTTCTTT

abundance: -
d_gene: -
v_gene: TRBV5-1
j_gene: TRBJ1-2
CDR3aa: CASSLVAGEDGYTF
CDR3nt: TGCGCCAGCAGCTTGGTGGCAGGGGAAGATGGCTACACCTTC

abundance: -
d_gene: -
v_gene: TRBV2
j_gene: TRBJ1-2
CDR3aa: CASSVVGYGYTF
CDR3nt: TGTGCCAGCAGTGTCGTCGGGTATGGCTACACCTTC

abundance: -
d_gene: TRBD1
v_gene: TRBV5-1
j_gene: TRBJ1-4
CDR3aa: CASSSLTAGGNEKLFF
CDR3nt: TGCGCCAGCAGCTCCCTGACCGCAGGGGGGAATGAAAAACTGTTTTTT

abundance: -
d_gene: -
v_gene: TRBV7-9
j_gene: TRBJ2-7
CDR3aa: CASSFPGGDSYEQYF
CDR3nt: TGTGCCAGCAGCTTCCCCGGCGGGGACTCATACGAGCAGTACTTC

abundance: -
d_gene: TRBD2
v_gene: TRBV3-1/TRBV3-2
j_gene: TRBJ2-4
CDR3aa: CASSQEIAGETNIQYF
CDR3nt: TGTGCCAGCAGCCAAGAGATTGCGGGAGAAACTAACATTCAGTACTTC

abundance: -
d_gene: TRBD1
v_gene: TRBV30
j_gene: TRBJ1-5
CDR3aa: CAWSLPTGNSNQPQHF
CDR3nt: TGTGCCTGGAGTCTCCCGACAGGGAATAGCAATCAGCCCCAGCATTTT

abundance: few
d_gene: TRBD1
v_gene: TRBV7-6
j_gene: TRBJ2-3
CDR3aa: CASSAQQGAGTDTQYF
CDR3nt: TGTGCCAGCAGCGCCCAACAGGGGGCGGGCACAGATACGCAGTATTTT

abundance: -
d_gene: -
v_gene: TRBV4-1
j_gene: TRBJ2-6
CDR3aa: CASSQYDSSGANVLTF
CDR3nt: TGCGCCAGCAGCCAATATGACAGCTCTGGGGCCAACGTCCTGACTTTC

abundance: -
d_gene: -
v_gene: TRBV19
j_gene: TRBJ1-4
CDR3aa: CASSPSLFEKLFF
CDR3nt: TGTGCCAGTAGCCCCTCGTTATTCGAAAAACTGTTTTTT

abundance: -
d_gene: -
v_gene: TRBV2
j_gene: TRBJ1-6
CDR3aa: CASSEYLEPSPLHF
CDR3nt: TGTGCCAGCAGTGAATACCTAGAACCCTCACCCCTCCACTTT

abundance: -
d_gene: TRBD1
v_gene: TRBV5-1
j_gene: TRBJ1-1
CDR3aa: CASSTAGTGNTEAFF
CDR3nt: TGCGCCAGCAGCACGGCCGGGACAGGTAACACTGAAGCTTTCTTT

abundance: -
d_gene: -
v_gene: TRBV6-5
j_gene: TRBJ2-7
CDR3aa: CASSYRDFPYEQYF
CDR3nt: TGTGCCAGCAGTTACAGGGACTTCCCCTACGAGCAGTACTTC

abundance: -
d_gene: TRBD1
v_gene: TRBV5-1
j_gene: TRBJ1-2
CDR3aa: CASSLGDRVGYTF
CDR3nt: TGCGCCAGCAGCTTGGGTGACAGGGTTGGCTACACCTTC

abundance: -
d_gene: TRBD2
v_gene: TRBV10-3
j_gene: TRBJ2-7
CDR3aa: CAISDGRASNEQYF
CDR3nt: TGTGCCATCAGTGACGGGAGGGCCTCCAACGAGCAGTACTTC

abundance: -
d_gene: TRBD1
v_gene: TRBV12-5
j_gene: TRBJ2-7
CDR3aa: CASDRQGSYEQYF
CDR3nt: TGTGCTAGTGACAGACAGGGCTCCTACGAGCAGTACTTC

abundance: -
d_gene: -
v_gene: TRBV10-1
j_gene: TRBJ1-2
CDR3aa: CASRQGDNYGYTF
CDR3nt: TGCGCCAGCAGACAGGGCGACAACTATGGCTACACCTTC

abundance: -
d_gene: TRBD1
v_gene: TRBV10-3
j_gene: TRBJ2-3
CDR3aa: CAISGRGTGMTDTQYF
CDR3nt: TGTGCCATCAGTGGCCGTGGGACAGGGATGACAGATACGCAGTATTTT

abundance: few
d_gene: -
v_gene: TRBV11-2
j_gene: TRBJ1-2
CDR3aa: CASSSNRVNYGYTF
CDR3nt: TGTGCCAGCAGCTCCAACAGGGTGAATTATGGCTACACCTTC

abundance: -
d_gene: TRBD1
v_gene: TRBV18
j_gene: TRBJ2-5
CDR3aa: CASSPGTDSQETQYF
CDR3nt: TGTGCCAGCTCACCGGGGACAGACAGCCAAGAGACCCAGTACTTC

abundance: -
d_gene: -
v_gene: TRBV10-2
j_gene: TRBJ2-7
CDR3aa: CASSPSGLLYEQYF
CDR3nt: TGCGCCAGCAGTCCCTCTGGACTACTCTACGAGCAGTACTTC

abundance: -
d_gene: -
v_gene: TRBV28
j_gene: TRBJ1-1
CDR3aa: CASSSSLNTEAFF
CDR3nt: TGTGCCAGCAGTTCCTCTTTGAACACTGAAGCTTTCTTT

abundance: -
d_gene: TRBD1
v_gene: TRBV27
j_gene: TRBJ1-2
CDR3aa: CASSLRRDRVGGYTF
CDR3nt: TGTGCCAGCAGTTTGCGACGGGACAGGGTTGGTGGCTACACCTTC

abundance: -
d_gene: -
v_gene: TRBV19
j_gene: TRBJ1-5
CDR3aa: CASSIEPDGQPQHF
CDR3nt: TGTGCCAGTAGTATAGAACCTGACGGGCAGCCCCAGCATTTT

abundance: -
d_gene: TRBD1
v_gene: TRBV27
j_gene: TRBJ2-7
CDR3aa: CASTGQGSHEQYF
CDR3nt: TGTGCCAGCACGGGACAGGGGTCCCACGAGCAGTACTTC

abundance: once
d_gene: -
v_gene: TRBV19
j_gene: TRBJ1-4
CDR3aa: CASRKQGWDEKLFF
CDR3nt: TGTGCCAGTAGGAAGCAGGGATGGGATGAAAAACTGTTTTTT

abundance: -
d_gene: TRBD2
v_gene: TRBV7-7
j_gene: TRBJ2-7
CDR3aa: CASSVGLAGEQYF
CDR3nt: TGTGCCAGCAGCGTAGGACTAGCCGGGGAGCAGTACTTC

abundance: -
d_gene: TRBD1
v_gene: TRBV7-9
j_gene: TRBJ1-1
CDR3aa: CASSFTDRGPTEAFF
CDR3nt: TGTGCCAGCAGCTTCACGGACAGGGGGCCCACTGAAGCTTTCTTT

abundance: -
d_gene: -
v_gene: TRBV21-1
j_gene: TRBJ1-5
CDR3aa: CASGFGDRGRVGQPQHF
CDR3nt: TGTGCCAGCGGGTTTGGAGACAGGGGGCGCGTGGGGCAGCCCCAGCATTTT

abundance: -
d_gene: -
v_gene: TRBV19
j_gene: TRBJ1-1
CDR3aa: CASNHRANTEAFF
CDR3nt: TGTGCCAGTAACCACAGGGCGAACACTGAAGCTTTCTTT

abundance: -
d_gene: -
v_gene: TRBV6-5
j_gene: TRBJ2-3
CDR3aa: CASSYQGLFTDTQYF
CDR3nt: TGTGCCAGTAGTTACCAGGGACTTTTCACAGATACGCAGTATTTT

abundance: -
d_gene: -
v_gene: TRBV27
j_gene: TRBJ2-1
CDR3aa: CASSITGPGVSYNEQFF
CDR3nt: TGTGCCAGCAGTATTACAGGGCCAGGGGTCTCCTACAATGAGCAGTTCTTC

abundance: few
d_gene: -
v_gene: TRBV7-9
j_gene: TRBJ1-4
CDR3aa: CASSPKWRNEKLFF
CDR3nt: TGTGCCAGCAGCCCTAAGTGGAGAAATGAAAAACTGTTTTTT

abundance: -
d_gene: -
v_gene: TRBV12-1
j_gene: TRBJ2-7
CDR3aa: CASSFGLERLISYEQYF
CDR3nt: TGTGCCAGCAGCTTTGGGCTGGAGCGGCTTATCTCCTACGAGCAGTACTTC

abundance: -
d_gene: -
v_gene: TRBV30
j_gene: TRBJ1-1
CDR3aa: CAWSQGLPEAFF
CDR3nt: TGTGCCTGGAGCCAGGGTCTGCCTGAAGCTTTCTTT

abundance: -
d_gene: TRBD1
v_gene: TRBV7-9
j_gene: TRBJ1-1
CDR3aa: CASTRQGKNTEAFF
CDR3nt: TGTGCCAGCACCCGACAGGGGAAGAACACTGAAGCTTTCTTT

abundance: -
d_gene: TRBD1
v_gene: TRBV3-1/TRBV3-2
j_gene: TRBJ2-1
CDR3aa: CASSQDTGAAYNEQFF
CDR3nt: TGTGCCAGCAGCCAAGATACAGGGGCGGCCTACAATGAGCAGTTCTTC